These T cell receptor beta chains were read from a single sample in a study of response to subunit inactivated influenza vaccine. TCRdb passed the RT-PCR reads through MiXCR, listing each CDR3 protein once. The table has some 540,000 distinct CDR3 sequences, roughly 23% seen once. The same sample was also studied in work on T cells expressing NK-cell markers.

Sample: CD4+ T cells sorted from PBMCs, taken about 11 days after vaccination. The origin of the receptors is a man between 50 and 59 years old who received an inactivated influenza vaccine. The CDR3 runs from the conserved cysteine through the conserved F or W. The D gene is left open where the match is weak. Clone size is not always given. Where it is, it says once, few, many or a class for expanded clones.

d_call	v_call	clone_size	j_call	cdr3_aa	cdr3_nt
-	TRBV27	-	TRBJ1-1	CASRLQGGRAFF	TGTGCCAGCAGACTACAGGGAGGTAGAGCTTTCTTT
-	TRBV28	few	TRBJ2-7	CASSLYRRVRYYEQYF	TGTGCCAGCAGTTTATATAGGCGGGTGAGGTACTACGAGCAGTACTTC
-	TRBV24-1	-	TRBJ2-1	CATSGDRKAWSGGSYNEQFF	TGTGCCACCAGTGGGGACAGGAAGGCTTGGTCGGGAGGCTCCTACAATGAGCAGTTCTTC
-	TRBV5-1	few	TRBJ1-1	CASSLGPLGNTHEAFF	TGCGCCAGCAGCTTGGGACCCCTAGGGAACACCCATGAAGCTTTCTTT
TRBD1	TRBV29-1	many	TRBJ2-7	CSVEGATGAYEQYF	TGCAGCGTTGAAGGAGCGACAGGGGCCTACGAGCAGTACTTC
TRBD1	TRBV28	few	TRBJ2-7	CASSLEGSGGNEQYF	TGTGCCAGCAGTTTAGAAGGGTCAGGGGGCAACGAGCAGTACTTC
-	TRBV5-1	many	TRBJ2-2	CASSLAGITGELFF	TGCGCCAGCAGCTTGGCAGGGATCACCGGGGAGCTGTTTTTT
-	TRBV3-1	few	TRBJ2-5	CASSQGAGRLSGYF	TGTGCCAGCAGCCAAGGGGCGGGACGGTTGTCTGGGTACTTC
-	TRBV5-1	few	TRBJ2-7	CASSPGGSEQYF	TGCGCCAGCAGCCCTGGAGGTTCCGAGCAGTACTTC
TRBD1	TRBV12-3/TRBV12-4	-	TRBJ2-1	CASSQTGLQFF	TGTGCCAGCAGCCAGACAGGGCTTCAGTTCTTC
TRBD2	TRBV28	-	TRBJ2-1	CASSGAGGPFNEQFF	TGTGCCAGCAGTGGAGCGGGAGGGCCATTCAATGAGCAGTTCTTC
-	TRBV7-8	few	TRBJ2-3	CASSPTWITTDTQYF	TGTGCCAGCAGCCCAACATGGATAACCACAGATACGCAGTATTTT
TRBD1	TRBV5-1	-	TRBJ2-1	CASSGGTGMLGNEQFF	TGCGCCAGCAGCGGGGGGACAGGGATGTTAGGCAATGAGCAGTTCTTC
-	TRBV4-3	-	TRBJ1-2	CASSQDRTNGYTF	TGCGCCAGCAGCCAAGATCGCACTAATGGCTACACCTTC
TRBD1	TRBV10-3	-	TRBJ2-5	CAINHRGSGETQYF	TGTGCCATCAACCACAGGGGGTCAGGGGAGACCCAGTACTTC
-	TRBV6-5	-	TRBJ2-5	CASSYVGGKETQYF	TGTGCCAGCAGTTACGTGGGAGGCAAAGAGACCCAGTACTTC
TRBD1	TRBV12-3/TRBV12-4	few	TRBJ1-2	CASSYNRGVYRYGYTF	TGTGCCAGCAGTTACAACAGGGGAGTTTATCGCTATGGCTACACCTTC
-	TRBV5-1	few	TRBJ2-2	CASSWTPNTGELFF	TGCGCCAGCAGCTGGACACCAAACACCGGGGAGCTGTTTTTT
-	TRBV19	once	TRBJ2-7	CASSNTGPAGEQYF	TGTGCCAGTAGTAATACTGGCCCGGCAGGCGAGCAGTACTTC
TRBD1	TRBV11-2	-	TRBJ1-4	CASSPRQGHNEKLFF	TGTGCCAGCAGCCCCAGACAGGGCCATAATGAAAAACTGTTTTTT
-	TRBV27	-	TRBJ2-1	CASSPSRRSSYNEQFF	TGTGCCAGCAGTCCCTCCCGCCGGAGCTCCTACAATGAGCAGTTCTTC
TRBD2	TRBV19	few	TRBJ2-7	CASSGLAGDSYEQYF	TGTGCCAGTAGTGGGCTAGCGGGGGACTCTTACGAGCAGTACTTC
-	TRBV4-3	few	TRBJ2-2	CASRQEGVSTGELFF	TGCGCCAGCAGACAAGAGGGGGTTTCAACCGGGGAGCTGTTTTTT
-	TRBV6-2/TRBV6-3	once	TRBJ1-1	CASKGDPGIMNTEAFF	TGTGCCAGCAAAGGGGACCCGGGGATAATGAACACTGAAGCTTTCTTT
-	TRBV12-3/TRBV12-4	few	TRBJ2-1	CASSLIGVRNEQFF	TGTGCCAGCAGTTTAATCGGGGTCCGGAATGAGCAGTTCTTC
-	TRBV3-1	-	TRBJ2-1	CASRLAGLSYNEQFF	TGTGCCAGCAGACTAGCCGGACTCTCCTACAATGAGCAGTTCTTC
TRBD1	TRBV7-2	-	TRBJ2-5	CASSEVPGTGARETQYF	TGTGCCAGCAGCGAAGTACCCGGGACAGGGGCCCGAGAGACCCAGTACTTC
-	TRBV6-1	few	TRBJ1-1	CASSTRRRNTEAFF	TGTGCCAGCAGCACCCGACGGAGGAACACTGAAGCTTTCTTT
-	TRBV15	-	TRBJ1-2	CATSKGGNYGYTF	TGTGCCACCAGCAAAGGGGGAAACTATGGCTACACCTTC
-	TRBV10-3	-	TRBJ1-1	CAISESKGSAWNTEAFF	TGTGCCATCAGTGAGTCGAAAGGCTCAGCCTGGAACACTGAAGCTTTCTTT
-	TRBV7-2	-	TRBJ1-5	CASSQRQGNQPQHF	TGTGCCAGCAGCCAAAGACAGGGCAATCAGCCCCAGCATTTT
-	TRBV20-1	-	TRBJ2-5	CSARPRGQGSQETQYF	TGCAGTGCTAGACCCCGAGGGCAGGGGTCACAAGAGACCCAGTACTTC
TRBD2	TRBV5-1	-	TRBJ2-3	CASSVRLALTDTQYF	TGCGCCAGCAGCGTGAGACTAGCGCTCACAGATACGCAGTATTTT
TRBD2	TRBV7-2	few	TRBJ2-5	CASSLVATSLLGTQYF	TGTGCCAGCAGCTTAGTTGCGACTAGCCTACTGGGGACCCAGTACTTC
-	TRBV11-2	-	TRBJ2-1	CASSHPHGTRAYEQFF	TGTGCCAGCAGCCATCCCCACGGGACCAGGGCGTATGAGCAGTTCTTC
-	TRBV20-1	few	TRBJ2-3	CSAPPGGRARDTQYF	TGCAGTGCTCCCCCTGGGGGTAGGGCCCGCGATACGCAGTATTTT
TRBD2	TRBV20-1	few	TRBJ2-4	CSAQTGTSGGADIQYF	TGCAGTGCTCAAACCGGGACTAGCGGGGGGGCAGACATTCAGTACTTC
-	TRBV25-1	-	TRBJ2-2	CASSEYAGMNTGELFF	TGTGCCAGCAGTGAATATGCAGGGATGAACACCGGGGAGCTGTTTTTT
-	TRBV9	few	TRBJ2-1	CASSVVTRGNEQFF	TGTGCCAGCAGCGTAGTAACGAGGGGCAATGAGCAGTTCTTC
TRBD1	TRBV5-1	-	TRBJ1-2	CASSLDGDRRSGNYGYTF	TGCGCCAGCAGCTTGGATGGGGACAGGAGATCCGGTAACTATGGCTACACCTTC
-	TRBV20-1	-	TRBJ2-3	CSASPRGQRGWDTQYF	TGCAGTGCTAGTCCCCGCGGACAGCGGGGTTGGGATACGCAGTATTTT